The rows below give T cell receptor beta chains drawn from one sample of a study of PD-1 blockade in mismatch repair-deficient tumors. The assay was immunoSEQ multiplex PCR, and TCRdb's table has in-frame clones only and misses some. The table shows about 67,000 clones, with approximately 80% occurring only once. This specimen consisted of peripheral blood, obtained 2 weeks after starting pembrolizumab. These receptor sequences come from an adult with mismatch repair-deficient cancer. CDR3s include the opening cysteine and the closing phenylalanine or tryptophan. Fields, in order: D gene, clone size, V gene, J gene, CDR3 DNA, CDR3 protein. The D gene is left open where the match is weak. The size of a clone is reported for some rows only, either as once, few or many, or as a class for expanded clones.

TRBD1	.	TRBV30	TRBJ1-3	TGTGCCTGGAGTGTAGGACAGGGGAGAAACACCATATATTTT	CAWSVGQGRNTIYF
TRBD1	.	TRBV6-1	TRBJ1-5	TGTGCCAGCAGGACAGGGGGCCGGAATCAGCCCCAGCATTTT	CASRTGGRNQPQHF
TRBD1	.	TRBV11-2	TRBJ2-5	TGTGCCAGCAGCTTAGGTTCAGGGGGTATTCAAGAGACCCAGTACTTC	CASSLGSGGIQETQYF
.	.	TRBV7-8	TRBJ1-1	TGTGCCAGCAGCTTAGCGGGCCTAATGAACACTGAAGCTTTCTTT	CASSLAGLMNTEAFF
.	.	TRBV19	TRBJ1-1	TGTGCCAGTAGTATCAGCGGCAGTCTGAACACTGAAGCTTTCTTT	CASSISGSLNTEAFF
.	.	TRBV14	TRBJ2-3	TGTGCCAGCAGCCACCGTTTCCTAGGTCCAGATACGCAGTATTTT	CASSHRFLGPDTQYF
TRBD1	.	TRBV11-3	TRBJ2-7	TGTGCCAGCAGAAACCGGGACAGGGCCGGCGAGCAGTACTTC	CASRNRDRAGEQYF
TRBD2	.	TRBV27	TRBJ2-7	TGTGCCAGCAGTTTATTTACTAGCGGGAGTATACACGAGCAGTACTTC	CASSLFTSGSIHEQYF
.	.	TRBV6-6	TRBJ2-3	TGTGCCAGCAGGGCAGGGTATCTCACAGATACGCAGTATTTT	CASRAGYLTDTQYF
TRBD1	.	TRBV5-1	TRBJ1-5	TGCGCCAGCAGCTTGGGACAGGGAACGCAGCCCCAGCATTTT	CASSLGQGTQPQHF
TRBD1	few	TRBV9	TRBJ2-1	TGTGCCAGCAGCCGACAGGGGGCGCAGGATGAGCAGTTCTTC	CASSRQGAQDEQFF
.	.	TRBV29-1	TRBJ2-5	TGCAGCGTACGGGCTCAAGAGACCCAGTACTTC	CSVRAQETQYF
.	few	TRBV12-5	TRBJ2-5	TGTGCTAGTGGTTTGGTATCAGGACAAGGGTACCAAGAGACCCAGTACTTC	CASGLVSGQGYQETQYF
.	.	TRBV25-1	TRBJ2-1	TGTGCCAGCAGTGAATGGGGAGGTCAGTCCAATGAGCAGTTCTTC	CASSEWGGQSNEQFF
.	.	TRBV6-1	TRBJ1-5	TGTGCCAGCAGTGAATCACAGGTCTCTGGGCCCCAGCATTTT	CASSESQVSGPQHF
.	.	TRBV7-2	TRBJ1-1	TGTGCCAGCAGCTTAGAGGTGGGCGCTAAAACTTTCTTT	CASSLEVGAKTFF
.	.	TRBV2	TRBJ1-1	TGTGCCAGCAGTGAATTCCGGCAGATGAACACTGAAGCTTTCTTT	CASSEFRQMNTEAFF
.	.	TRBV5-1	TRBJ2-3	TGCGCCAGCGGCCGGGACGGTCTTATTACAGATACGCAGTATTTT	CASGRDGLITDTQYF
.	once	TRBV30	TRBJ2-1	TGTGCCTGGAGCCGACAGGTCAATGAGCAGTTCTTC	CAWSRQVNEQFF
.	.	TRBV6-1	TRBJ1-1	TGTGCCAGCTATCCGGGACCATGGGTGGACACTGAAGCTTTCTTT	CASYPGPWVDTEAFF
.	.	TRBV6-6	TRBJ1-2	TGTGCCAGCAGTTACCAGGGGCCAAACACCTTC	CASSYQGPNTF
.	.	TRBV5-1	TRBJ1-4	TGCGCCAGCAGCTTGGCAACAGCAACTAATGAAAAACTGTTTTTT	CASSLATATNEKLFF